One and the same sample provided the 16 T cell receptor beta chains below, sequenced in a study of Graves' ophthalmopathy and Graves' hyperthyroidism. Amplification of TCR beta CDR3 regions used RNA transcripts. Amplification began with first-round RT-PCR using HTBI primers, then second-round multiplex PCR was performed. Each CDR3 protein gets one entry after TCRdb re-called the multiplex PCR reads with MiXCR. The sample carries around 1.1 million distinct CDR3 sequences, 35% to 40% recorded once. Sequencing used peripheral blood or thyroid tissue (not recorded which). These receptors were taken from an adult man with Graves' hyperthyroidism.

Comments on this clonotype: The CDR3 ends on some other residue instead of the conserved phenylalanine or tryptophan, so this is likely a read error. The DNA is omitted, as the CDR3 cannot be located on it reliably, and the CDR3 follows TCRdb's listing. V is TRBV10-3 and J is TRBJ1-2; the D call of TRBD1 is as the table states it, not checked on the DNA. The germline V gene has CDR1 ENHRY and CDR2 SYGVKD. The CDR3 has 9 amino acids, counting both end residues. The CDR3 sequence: CAIPDRATY.

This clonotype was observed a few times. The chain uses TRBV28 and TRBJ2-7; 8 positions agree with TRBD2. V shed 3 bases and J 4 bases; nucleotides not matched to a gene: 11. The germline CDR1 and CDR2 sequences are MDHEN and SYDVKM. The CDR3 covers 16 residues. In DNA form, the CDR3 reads TGTGCCAGCAGTTTTCTCGGCGGGGGGATCTGGTACGAGCAGTACTTC. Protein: CASSFLGGGIWYEQYF.

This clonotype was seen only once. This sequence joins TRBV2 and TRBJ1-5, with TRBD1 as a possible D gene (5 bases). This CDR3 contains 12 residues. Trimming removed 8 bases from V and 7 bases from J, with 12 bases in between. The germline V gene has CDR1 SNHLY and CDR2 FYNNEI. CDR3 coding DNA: TGTGCCAGCTCGGGGGTTGGGCAGCCCCAGCATTTT. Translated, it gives CASSGVGQPQHF.

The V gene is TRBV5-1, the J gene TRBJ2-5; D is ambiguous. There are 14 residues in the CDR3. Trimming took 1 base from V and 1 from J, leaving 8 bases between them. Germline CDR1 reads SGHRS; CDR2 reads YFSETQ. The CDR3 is CASSLRVGQETQYF. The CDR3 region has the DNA TGCGCCAGCAGCTTGCGGGTGGGCCAAGAGACCCAGTACTTC.

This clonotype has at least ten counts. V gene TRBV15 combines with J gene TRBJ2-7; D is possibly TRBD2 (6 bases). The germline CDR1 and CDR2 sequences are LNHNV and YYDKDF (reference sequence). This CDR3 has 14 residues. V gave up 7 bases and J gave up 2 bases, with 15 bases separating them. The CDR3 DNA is TGTGCCACCAAAAGGTACGGGAGCGCCTACGAGCAGTACTTC. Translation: CATKRYGSAYEQYF.

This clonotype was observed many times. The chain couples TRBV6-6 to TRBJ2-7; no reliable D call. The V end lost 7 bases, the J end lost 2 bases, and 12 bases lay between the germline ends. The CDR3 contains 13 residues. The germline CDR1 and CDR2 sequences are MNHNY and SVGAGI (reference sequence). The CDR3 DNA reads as TGTGCCAGCACGGCCCAGACAACCTACGAGCAGTACTTC. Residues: CASTAQTTYEQYF.

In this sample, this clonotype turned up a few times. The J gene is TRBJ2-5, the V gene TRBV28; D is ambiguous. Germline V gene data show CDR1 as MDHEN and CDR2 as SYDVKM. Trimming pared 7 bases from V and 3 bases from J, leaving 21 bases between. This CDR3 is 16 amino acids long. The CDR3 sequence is CASNPDGGTKEETQYF. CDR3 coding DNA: TGTGCCAGCAATCCGGACGGCGGTACCAAAGAAGAGACCCAGTACTTC. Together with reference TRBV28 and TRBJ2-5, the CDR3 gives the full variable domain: DVKVTQSSRYLVKRTGEKVFLECVQDMDHENMFWYRQDPGLGLRLIYFSYDVKMKEKGDIPEGYSVSREKKERFSLILESASTNQTSMYLCASNPDGGTKEETQYFGPGTRLLVL.

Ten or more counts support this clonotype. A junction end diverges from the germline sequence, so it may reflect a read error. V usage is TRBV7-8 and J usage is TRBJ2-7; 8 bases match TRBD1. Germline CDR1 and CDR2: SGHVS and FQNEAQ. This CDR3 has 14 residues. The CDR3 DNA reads TGCGCCAGCAGGAGTGGGACAGGCTCCTACGAGCAGTACTTC. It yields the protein CASRSGTGSYEQYF.

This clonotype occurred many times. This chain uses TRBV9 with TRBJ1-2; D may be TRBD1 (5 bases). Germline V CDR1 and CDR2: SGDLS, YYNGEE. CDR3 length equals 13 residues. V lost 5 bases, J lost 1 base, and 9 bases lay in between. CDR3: CASRDDSNYGYTF. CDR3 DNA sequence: TGTGCCAGCAGAGACGACAGTAACTATGGCTACACCTTC.

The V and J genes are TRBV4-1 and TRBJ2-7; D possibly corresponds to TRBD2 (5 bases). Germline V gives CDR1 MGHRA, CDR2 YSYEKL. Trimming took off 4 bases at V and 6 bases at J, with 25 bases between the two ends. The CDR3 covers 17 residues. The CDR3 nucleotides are TGCGCCAGCAGCCCCCGTCCCCCGGGGAATAATAACGTCGAGCAGTACTTC. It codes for CASSPRPPGNNNVEQYF.

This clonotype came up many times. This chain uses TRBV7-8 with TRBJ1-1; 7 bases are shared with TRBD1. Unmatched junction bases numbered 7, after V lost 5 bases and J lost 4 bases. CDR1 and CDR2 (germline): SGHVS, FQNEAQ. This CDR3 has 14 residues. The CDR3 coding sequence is TGTGCCAGCAGCGTCCGACAGGGCGGCACTGAAGCTTTCTTT. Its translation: CASSVRQGGTEAFF. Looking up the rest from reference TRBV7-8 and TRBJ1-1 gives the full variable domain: GAGVSQSPRYKVAKRGQDVALRCDPISGHVSLFWYQQALGQGPEFLTYFQNEAQLDKSGLPSDRFFAERPEGSVSTLKIQRTQQEDSAVYLCASSVRQGGTEAFFGQGTRLTVV.

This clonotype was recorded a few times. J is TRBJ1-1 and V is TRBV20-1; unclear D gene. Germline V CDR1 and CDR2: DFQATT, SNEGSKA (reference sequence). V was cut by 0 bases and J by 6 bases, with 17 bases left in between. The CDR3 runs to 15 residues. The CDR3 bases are TGCAGTGCTAGAGATAGGACGGAAAGGCTTTCTGAAGCTTTCTTT. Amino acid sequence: CSARDRTERLSEAFF.

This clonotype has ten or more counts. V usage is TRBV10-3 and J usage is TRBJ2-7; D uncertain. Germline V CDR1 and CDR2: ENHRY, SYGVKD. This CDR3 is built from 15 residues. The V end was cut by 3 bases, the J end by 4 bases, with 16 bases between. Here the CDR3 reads CAISDPSPDGYEQYF. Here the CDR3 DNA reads TGTGCCATCAGTGACCCTTCACCGGACGGATACGAGCAGTACTTC.

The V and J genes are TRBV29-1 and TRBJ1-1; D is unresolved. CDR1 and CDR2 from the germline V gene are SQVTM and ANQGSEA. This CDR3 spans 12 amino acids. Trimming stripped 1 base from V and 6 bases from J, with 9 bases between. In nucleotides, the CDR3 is TGCAGCGTTGAAGGGTTATGGGCTGAAGCTTTCTTT. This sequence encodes CSVEGLWAEAFF.

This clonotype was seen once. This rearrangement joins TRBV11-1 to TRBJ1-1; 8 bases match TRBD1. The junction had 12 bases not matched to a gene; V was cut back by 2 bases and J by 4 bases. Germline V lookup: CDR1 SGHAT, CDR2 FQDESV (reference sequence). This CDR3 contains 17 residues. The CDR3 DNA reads TGTGCCAGCAGCTTAACCCTAGGACAGGGTGGTGTCACTGAAGCTTTCTTT. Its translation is CASSLTLGQGGVTEAFF.

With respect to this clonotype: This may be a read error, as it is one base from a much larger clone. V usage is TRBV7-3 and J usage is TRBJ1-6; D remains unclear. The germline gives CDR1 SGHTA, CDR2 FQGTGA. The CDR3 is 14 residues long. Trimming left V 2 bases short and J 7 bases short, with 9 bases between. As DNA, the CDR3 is TGTGCCAGCAGCTTAGAAGGGTCCAATTCACCCCTCCACTTT. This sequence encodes CASSLEGSNSPLHF.